One T cell receptor (beta chain) is described in this entry. There is no known antigen for this receptor. Nothing much larger sits one base from this clone, and base qualities are not available. Using the deep immunoSEQ assay, multiplex PCR amplified TCR CDR3 regions from genomic DNA. Extracted genomic DNA from each cell subset was spread evenly across all wells of several immunoSEQ 96-well plates, with each plate serving as a replicate. For sorted subsets, 200 to 250 ng of genomic DNA, equivalent to some 30,000 T cell genomes, went into each replicate PCR. Purified libraries were quantified with a Qubit 3.0 fluorometer, sized on a Bioanalyzer 2100, and re-quantified with the KAPA Library Quantification kit. Every immunoSEQ 96-well plate was sequenced on a separate single-read 150-cycle Illumina NextSeq 550 flow cell. The original pipeline was this. Because the immunoSEQ output included only junctional sequences and no quality scores, the filtering could not be the same as the filtering used for full-length reads. Sequences were annotated with PyIR, a Python wrapper for IgBLAST v1.9, and V/J genes and CDR3 were assigned using IMGT germline references. Reads with weak V/J assignments (E-value above 1e-6), missing CDR3, stop codons, out-of-frame junctions, or ambiguous translated residues were removed. V3J clonotypes were defined as sequences sharing an identical inferred V gene, J gene, and CDR3 amino acid sequence. To compute the percentage overlap between repertoires, the number of shared unique clonotypes was divided by the size of the smaller repertoire. Three approaches were used to assess repertoire richness: RTK rarefaction, the Chao1 estimator, and Recon v2.1 estimates of unobserved clonotypes. Generation probabilities for all TCRbeta clonotypes obtained by the gDNA method from a few donors were computed using OLGA. Imported from immuneACCESS, the table was reduced by TCRdb to in-frame sequences with V and J called. These copies leave out some clones; in studies compared against another copy, an unresolved V gene accounts for under half, and the cause of the remainder is not known. V and J calls and clone size follow that table, whereas D and trimming were derived from the DNA. The sample profile shows 1,500,000 or so clones; roughly 96% of them were found once. Clones ranked in the top ten supply more than 0.9% of the sample.

This specimen belongs to a study of shared clonotypes between healthy human individuals (dated by TCRdb to 2020 to 2022). Study-wide context: The cohort comprised a couple of women and a few men aged 18 to 49 years. For each donor, CD4 naive and CD4 memory were each given three plates, CD8 naive was given two plates, and CD8 memory was given one plate. To estimate repertoire size and how much clonotypes are shared between individuals, the study performed deep sequencing of blood TCR repertoires from a few healthy adults. Different laboratories and diverse techniques were used to prepare libraries and sequence TCR repertoires, to increase sequencing depth and limit assay-specific biases. Between about 0.85 and 9.5 billion PBMCs per donor were obtained by leukapheresis. Overall study outcomes, separate from this receptor: Roughly 5% of naive CD4, approximately 3.7% of naive CD8, 2.3% of memory CD4, and around 0.42% of memory CD8 clonotypes were shared across four donors. Clonotypes shared by all four sorted-subset donors showed higher generation probabilities than non-shared clonotypes. Pairwise subsampling indicated that sequencing depth was expected to affect the degree of clonotype sharing among donors. Larger estimated clonotype richness was generally found for naive subsets than for memory subsets. Because the study included a small number of donors, the genetic and exposure-history diversity represented was limited. Sampling was limited to blood, and TCR repertoires in tissue likely differ from TCR repertoires in blood. Even with the large sequencing depth, rarefaction of the sorted-subset datasets indicated that sequencing was incomplete.

Donors were healthy HIV-negative adults with no recently reported acute infections or vaccinations. Only Caucasian adults living in Nashville, Tennessee, USA were represented among the donors. Magnetic negative selection was used to enrich CD4+ T cells, after which naive cells were positively selected on CD45RA and the negative fraction became the memory subset. After blood collection by leukapheresis, PBMCs were isolated using Ficoll-Histopaque density gradient centrifugation and then cryopreserved in the vapor phase of liquid nitrogen. Analytical flow cytometry was used to check the purity and quantity of every magnetically sorted T cell population. From each sorted fraction, genomic DNA was isolated and quantified by UV absorbance on a Nanodrop 2000c. Taken from the germline V gene, the CDR1 and CDR2 loops are SGHVS and FQNEAQ. The V end loses 5 bases and the J end loses 3 bases, and a stretch of 19 bases separates them. The CDR3 starts with the cysteine, ends with the phenylalanine, and has 17 residues. The kept DNA is CDR3 alone, 51 bases in frame from the first base.

The V and J genes are TRBV7-8 and TRBJ1-4; the D gene remains uncertain. Material: naive CD4+ T cells sorted from blood. The sample's cell subset or site label, decoded: CD45RA+ positively selected. The source of this sequence is a man aged 30 to 45 in good health. The base sequence is TGTGCCAGCAGCCGCATGCCGGGAAGAATATCTAATGAAAAACTGTTTTTT. Its coded protein is CASSRMPGRISNEKLFF.